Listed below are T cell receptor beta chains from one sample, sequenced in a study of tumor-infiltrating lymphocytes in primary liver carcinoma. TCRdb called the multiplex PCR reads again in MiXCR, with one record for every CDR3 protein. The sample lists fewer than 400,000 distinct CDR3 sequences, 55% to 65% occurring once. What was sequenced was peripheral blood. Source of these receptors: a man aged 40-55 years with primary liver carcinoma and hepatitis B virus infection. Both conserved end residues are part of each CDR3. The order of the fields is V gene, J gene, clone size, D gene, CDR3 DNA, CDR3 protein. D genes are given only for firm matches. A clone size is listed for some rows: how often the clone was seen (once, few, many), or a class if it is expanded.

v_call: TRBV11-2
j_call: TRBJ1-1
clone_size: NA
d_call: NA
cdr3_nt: TGTTCCAGCAAGCTGGGAAGGGGGAACACTGAAACTTTCTTT
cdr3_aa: CSSKLGRGNTETFF

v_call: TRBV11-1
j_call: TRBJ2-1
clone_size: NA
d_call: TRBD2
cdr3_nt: TGTGCCAGCAGCTCTCCCTTACCGAGACTAGCGGGAGAATATGAGCAGTTCTTC
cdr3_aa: CASSSPLPRLAGEYEQFF

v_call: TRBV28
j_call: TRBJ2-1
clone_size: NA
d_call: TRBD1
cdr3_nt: TGTGCCAGCAGTTTAGGAGGGGACAGGGGGCAGAATGAGCAGTTCTTC
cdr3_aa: CASSLGGDRGQNEQFF

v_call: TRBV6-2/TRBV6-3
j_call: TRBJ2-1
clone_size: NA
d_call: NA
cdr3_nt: TGTGCCAGCAGTCCCTCGGGGGAGGGGGCCTACAATAAGCAGTTCTTC
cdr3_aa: CASSPSGEGAYNKQFF

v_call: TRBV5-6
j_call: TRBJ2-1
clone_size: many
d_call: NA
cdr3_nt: TGTGCCAGCAGCTTGTCAGGGTCCTACAATGAGCAGTTCTTC
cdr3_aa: CASSLSGSYNEQFF

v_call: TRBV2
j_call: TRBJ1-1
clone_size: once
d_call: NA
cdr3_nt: TGTGCCAGCAGTGCGAACACTGAAGCTTCCTTT
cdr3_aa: CASSANTEASF

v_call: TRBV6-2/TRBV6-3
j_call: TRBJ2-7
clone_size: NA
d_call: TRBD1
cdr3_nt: TGTGCCAGCAGTTACCCCCTCAGGACAGGGCTTTTGAACGAGCAGTACTTC
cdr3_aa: CASSYPLRTGLLNEQYF

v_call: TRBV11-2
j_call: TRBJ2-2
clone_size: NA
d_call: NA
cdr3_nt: TGTGCCAGCAGCTACGGGACCCGGAACACCTGGGAGCTGTTTTTT
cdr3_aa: CASSYGTRNTWELFF

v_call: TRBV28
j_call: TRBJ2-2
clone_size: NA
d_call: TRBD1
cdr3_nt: TGTGTCACGTCAAGACAGGGGTTCACCGGGGAGCTGTTTTTT
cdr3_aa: CVTSRQGFTGELFF

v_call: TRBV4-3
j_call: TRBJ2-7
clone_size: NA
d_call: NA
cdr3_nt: TGCGCCAGCAGCCGGGACTCAGGATGCGAGCAGTACTTC
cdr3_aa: CASSRDSGCEQYF

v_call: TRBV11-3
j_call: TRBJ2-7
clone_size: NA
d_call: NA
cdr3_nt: TGTGCCAGCAGCTTAGCGGGGGTTGGAGACGAGCTGTACTTC
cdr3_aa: CASSLAGVGDELYF

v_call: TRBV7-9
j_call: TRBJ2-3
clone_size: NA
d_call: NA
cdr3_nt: TGTGCCAGTAGCTCAGGTCTCAGCGAGCACACAGATACGCAGTATTTT
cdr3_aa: CASSSGLSEHTDTQYF

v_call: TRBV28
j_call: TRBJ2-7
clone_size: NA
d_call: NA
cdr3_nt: TGTGCCAGCAGTTTTTTACAGGGTAGCACCTACGAGCAGTACTTC
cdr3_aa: CASSFLQGSTYEQYF

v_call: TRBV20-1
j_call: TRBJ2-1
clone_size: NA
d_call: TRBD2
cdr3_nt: TGCAGTGCTCCTCGGGAGGTTTCCTACAATGAGCAGTTCTTC
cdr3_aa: CSAPREVSYNEQFF

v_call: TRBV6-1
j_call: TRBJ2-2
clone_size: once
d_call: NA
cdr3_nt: TGTGCCAGCAAGGCTGGAACTAGCACCGGGGAGCTGTTTTTT
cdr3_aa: CASKAGTSTGELFF

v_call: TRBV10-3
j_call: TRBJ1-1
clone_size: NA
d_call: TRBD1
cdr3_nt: TGTGCCATGGCGGGAGGGACAGGGCCGAACACTGAAGCTTTCTTT
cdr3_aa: CAMAGGTGPNTEAFF

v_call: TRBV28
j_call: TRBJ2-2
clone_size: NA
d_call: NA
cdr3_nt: TGTGCCACAGGACCCTGGGCCGGGGAGCTGTTTTTT
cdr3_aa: CATGPWAGELFF

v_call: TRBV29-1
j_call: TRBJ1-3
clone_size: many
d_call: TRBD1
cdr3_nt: TGCAGCGTTGTAGTTGGGACAGGAACTTTCTCTGGAAACACCATATATTTT
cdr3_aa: CSVVVGTGTFSGNTIYF

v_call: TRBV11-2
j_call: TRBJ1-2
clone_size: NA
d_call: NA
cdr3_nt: TGTGCCAGCAGCTTAGGTTTTGAAGGGTCTACTGACTACACCTTC
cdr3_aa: CASSLGFEGSTDYTF

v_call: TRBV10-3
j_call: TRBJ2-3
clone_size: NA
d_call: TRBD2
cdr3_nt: TGTGCCATCAGTTCCGCGACTAGCGGGAGTAATCCCAGAGATACGCAGTATTTT
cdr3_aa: CAISSATSGSNPRDTQYF

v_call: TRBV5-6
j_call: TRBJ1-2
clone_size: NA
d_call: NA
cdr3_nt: TGTGCCAGCAGCGTTGAAGGGGGTTCGCAATATGGCTACACCTTC
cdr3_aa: CASSVEGGSQYGYTF

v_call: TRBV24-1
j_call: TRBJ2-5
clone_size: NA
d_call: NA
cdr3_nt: TGTGCCACCAGTCCCCGGGGATGGGAGACCCAGTACTTC
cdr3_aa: CATSPRGWETQYF

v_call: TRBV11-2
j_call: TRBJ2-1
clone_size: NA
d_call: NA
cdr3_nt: TGTGCCAGCAGTCCTAATCTCGGAGGCCACAATGAGCAGTTCTTC
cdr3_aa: CASSPNLGGHNEQFF

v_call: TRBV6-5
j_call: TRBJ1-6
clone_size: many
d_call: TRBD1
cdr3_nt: TGTGCCAGCAGTCCCGGGACAGGAAGGAGTTCACCCCTCCACTTT
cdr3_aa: CASSPGTGRSSPLHF

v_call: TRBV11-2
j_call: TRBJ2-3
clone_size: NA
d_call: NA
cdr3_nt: TGTGCCAGCAGCTTACGGTCAGATATGCAGTATTTT
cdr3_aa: CASSLRSDMQYF

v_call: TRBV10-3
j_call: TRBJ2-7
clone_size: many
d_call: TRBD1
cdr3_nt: TGTGCCATCAGTGACTCCGGGACAGGGGCGGGCGAGCAGTACTTC
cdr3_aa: CAISDSGTGAGEQYF

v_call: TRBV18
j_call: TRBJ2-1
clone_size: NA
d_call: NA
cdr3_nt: TGTGCCAGCTCACCGGACAGCAAGAATGAGCAGTTCTTC
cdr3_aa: CASSPDSKNEQFF